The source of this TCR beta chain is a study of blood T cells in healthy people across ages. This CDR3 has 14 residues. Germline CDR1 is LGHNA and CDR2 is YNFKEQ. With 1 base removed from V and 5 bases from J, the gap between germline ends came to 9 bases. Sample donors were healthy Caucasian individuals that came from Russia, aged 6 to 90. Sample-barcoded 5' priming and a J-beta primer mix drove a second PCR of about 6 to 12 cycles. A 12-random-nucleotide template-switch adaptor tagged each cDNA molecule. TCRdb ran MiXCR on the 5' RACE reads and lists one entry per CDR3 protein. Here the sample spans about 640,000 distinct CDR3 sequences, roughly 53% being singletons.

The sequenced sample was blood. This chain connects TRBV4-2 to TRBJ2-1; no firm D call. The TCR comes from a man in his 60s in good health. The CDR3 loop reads CASSQVGRNNEQFF. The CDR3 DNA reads TGTGCCAGCAGCCAAGTCGGCAGGAACAATGAGCAGTTCTTC.